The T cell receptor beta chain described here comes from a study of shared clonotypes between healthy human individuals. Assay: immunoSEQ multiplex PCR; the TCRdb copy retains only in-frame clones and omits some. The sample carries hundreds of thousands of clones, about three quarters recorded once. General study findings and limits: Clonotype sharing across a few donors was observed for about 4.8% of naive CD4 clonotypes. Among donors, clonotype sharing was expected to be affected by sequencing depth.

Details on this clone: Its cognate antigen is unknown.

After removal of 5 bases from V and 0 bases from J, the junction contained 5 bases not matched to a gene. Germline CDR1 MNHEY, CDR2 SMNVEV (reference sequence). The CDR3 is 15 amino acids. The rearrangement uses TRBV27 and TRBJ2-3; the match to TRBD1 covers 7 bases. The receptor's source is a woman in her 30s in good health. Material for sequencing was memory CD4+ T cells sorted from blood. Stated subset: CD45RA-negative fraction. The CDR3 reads CASSPRTGSTDTQYF. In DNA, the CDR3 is TGTGCCAGCAGTCCCCGGACAGGAAGCACAGATACGCAGTATTTT.